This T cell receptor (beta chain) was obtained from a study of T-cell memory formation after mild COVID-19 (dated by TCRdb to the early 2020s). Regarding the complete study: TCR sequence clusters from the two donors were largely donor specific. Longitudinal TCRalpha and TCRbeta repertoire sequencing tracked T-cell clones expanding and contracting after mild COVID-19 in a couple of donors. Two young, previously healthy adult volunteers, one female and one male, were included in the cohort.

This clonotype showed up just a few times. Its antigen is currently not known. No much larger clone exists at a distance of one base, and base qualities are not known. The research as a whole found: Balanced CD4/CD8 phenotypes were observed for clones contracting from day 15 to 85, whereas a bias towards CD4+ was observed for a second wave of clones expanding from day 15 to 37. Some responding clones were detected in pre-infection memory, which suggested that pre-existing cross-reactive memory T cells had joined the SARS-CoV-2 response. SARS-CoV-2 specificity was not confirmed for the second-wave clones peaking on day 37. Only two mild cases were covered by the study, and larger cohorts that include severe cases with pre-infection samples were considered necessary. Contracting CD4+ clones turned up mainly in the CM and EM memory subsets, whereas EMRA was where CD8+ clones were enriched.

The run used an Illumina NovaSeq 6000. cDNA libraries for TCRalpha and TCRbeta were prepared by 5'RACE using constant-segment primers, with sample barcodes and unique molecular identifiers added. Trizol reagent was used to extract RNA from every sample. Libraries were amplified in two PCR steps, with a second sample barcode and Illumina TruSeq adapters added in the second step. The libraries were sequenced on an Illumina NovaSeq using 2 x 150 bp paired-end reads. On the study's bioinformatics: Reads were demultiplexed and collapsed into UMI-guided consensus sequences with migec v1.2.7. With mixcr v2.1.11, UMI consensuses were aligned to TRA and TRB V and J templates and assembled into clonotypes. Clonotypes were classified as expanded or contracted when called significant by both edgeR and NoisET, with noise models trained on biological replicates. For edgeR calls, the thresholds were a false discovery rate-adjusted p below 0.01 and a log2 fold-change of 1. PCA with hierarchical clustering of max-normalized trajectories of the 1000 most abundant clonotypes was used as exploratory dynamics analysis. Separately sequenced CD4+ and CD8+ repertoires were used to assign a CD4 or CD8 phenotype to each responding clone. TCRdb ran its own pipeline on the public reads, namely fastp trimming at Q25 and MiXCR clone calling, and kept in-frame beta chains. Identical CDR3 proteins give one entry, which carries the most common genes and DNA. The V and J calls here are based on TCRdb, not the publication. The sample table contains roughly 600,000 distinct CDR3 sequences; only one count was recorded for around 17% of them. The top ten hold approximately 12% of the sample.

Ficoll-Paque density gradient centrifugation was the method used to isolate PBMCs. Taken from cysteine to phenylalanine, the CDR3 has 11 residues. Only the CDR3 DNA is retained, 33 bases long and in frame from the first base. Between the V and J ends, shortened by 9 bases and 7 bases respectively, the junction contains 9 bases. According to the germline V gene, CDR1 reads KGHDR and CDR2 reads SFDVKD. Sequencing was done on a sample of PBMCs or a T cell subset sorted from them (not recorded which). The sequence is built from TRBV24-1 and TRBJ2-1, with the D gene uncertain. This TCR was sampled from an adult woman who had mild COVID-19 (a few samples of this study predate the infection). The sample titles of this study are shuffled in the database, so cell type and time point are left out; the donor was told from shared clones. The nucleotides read TGTGCCACCGGGCCCGGGAATGAGCAGTTCTTC. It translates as CATGPGNEQFF.